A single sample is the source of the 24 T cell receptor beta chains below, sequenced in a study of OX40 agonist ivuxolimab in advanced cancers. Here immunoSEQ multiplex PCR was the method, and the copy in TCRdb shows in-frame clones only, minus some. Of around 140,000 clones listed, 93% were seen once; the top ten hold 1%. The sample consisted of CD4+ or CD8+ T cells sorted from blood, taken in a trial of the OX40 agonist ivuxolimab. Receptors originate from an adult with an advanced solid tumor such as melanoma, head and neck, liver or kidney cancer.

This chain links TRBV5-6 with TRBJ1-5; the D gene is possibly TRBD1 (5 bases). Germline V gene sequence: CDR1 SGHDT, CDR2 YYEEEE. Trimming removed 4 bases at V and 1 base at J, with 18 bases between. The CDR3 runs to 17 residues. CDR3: CASSALQGTGSNQPQHF. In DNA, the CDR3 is TGTGCCAGCAGCGCGCTTCAGGGTACGGGGAGCAATCAGCCCCAGCATTTT. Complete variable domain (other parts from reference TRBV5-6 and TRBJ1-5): DAGVTQSPTHLIKTRGQQVTLRCSPKSGHDTVSWYQQALGQGPQFIFQYYEEEERQRGNFPDRFSGHQFPNYSSELNVNALLLGDSALYLCASSALQGTGSNQPQHFGDGTRLSIL.

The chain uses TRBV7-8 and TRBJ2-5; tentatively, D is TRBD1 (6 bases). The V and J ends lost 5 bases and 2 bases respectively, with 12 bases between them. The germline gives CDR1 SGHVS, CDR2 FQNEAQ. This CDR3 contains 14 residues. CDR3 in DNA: TGTGCCAGCAGCCCGGCAGGGGTGCAAGAGACCCAGTACTTC. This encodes CASSPAGVQETQYF.

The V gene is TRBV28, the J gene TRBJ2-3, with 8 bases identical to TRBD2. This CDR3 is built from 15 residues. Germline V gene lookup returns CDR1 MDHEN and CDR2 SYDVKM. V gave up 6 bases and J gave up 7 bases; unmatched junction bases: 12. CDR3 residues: CASRDIAGLRNTQYF. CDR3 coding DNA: TGTGCCAGCAGGGATATAGCGGGGCTGAGGAATACGCAGTATTTT. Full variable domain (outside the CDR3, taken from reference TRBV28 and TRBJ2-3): DVKVTQSSRYLVKRTGEKVFLECVQDMDHENMFWYRQDPGLGLRLIYFSYDVKMKEKGDIPEGYSVSREKKERFSLILESASTNQTSMYLCASRDIAGLRNTQYFGPGTRLTVL.

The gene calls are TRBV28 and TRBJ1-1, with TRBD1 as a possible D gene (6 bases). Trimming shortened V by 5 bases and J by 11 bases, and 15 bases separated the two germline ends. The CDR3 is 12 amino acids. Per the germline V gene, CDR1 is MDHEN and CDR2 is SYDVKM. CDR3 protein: CASSDLQGRAFF. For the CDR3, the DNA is TGTGCCAGCAGTGACTTGCAGGGGAGGGCTTTCTTT.

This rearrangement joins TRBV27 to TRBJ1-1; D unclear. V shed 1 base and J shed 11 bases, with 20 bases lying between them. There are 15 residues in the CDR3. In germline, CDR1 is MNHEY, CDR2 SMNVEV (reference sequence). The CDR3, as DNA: TGTGCCAGCAGTTTATTGGCCCCCGCCTTGGGGTTTGCTTTCTTT. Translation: CASSLLAPALGFAFF.

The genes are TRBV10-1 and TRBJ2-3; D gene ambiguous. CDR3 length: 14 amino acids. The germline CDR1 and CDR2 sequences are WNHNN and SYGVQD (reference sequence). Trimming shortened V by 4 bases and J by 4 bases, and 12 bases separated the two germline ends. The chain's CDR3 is CASSGSRPPDTQYF. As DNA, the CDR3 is TGCGCCAGCAGTGGGTCCCGGCCCCCAGATACGCAGTATTTT.

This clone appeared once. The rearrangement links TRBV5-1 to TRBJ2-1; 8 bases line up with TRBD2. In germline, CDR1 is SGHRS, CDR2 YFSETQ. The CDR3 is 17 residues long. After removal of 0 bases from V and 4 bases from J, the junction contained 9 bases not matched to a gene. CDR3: CASSLAGELAVYNEQFF. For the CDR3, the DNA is TGCGCCAGCAGCTTGGCGGGGGAACTAGCGGTTTACAATGAGCAGTTCTTC.

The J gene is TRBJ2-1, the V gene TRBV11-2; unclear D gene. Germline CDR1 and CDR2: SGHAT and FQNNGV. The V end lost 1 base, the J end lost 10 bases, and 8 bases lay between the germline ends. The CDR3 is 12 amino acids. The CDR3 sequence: CASSLGLGEQFF. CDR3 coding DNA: TGTGCCAGCAGCTTAGGATTAGGCGAGCAGTTCTTC.

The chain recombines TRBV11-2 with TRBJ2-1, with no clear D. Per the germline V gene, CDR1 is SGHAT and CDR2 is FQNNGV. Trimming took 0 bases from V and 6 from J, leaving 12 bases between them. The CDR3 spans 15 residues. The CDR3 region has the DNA TGTGCCAGCAGCTTAGATCAGCTGAGCCGCAATGAGCAGTTCTTC. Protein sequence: CASSLDQLSRNEQFF.

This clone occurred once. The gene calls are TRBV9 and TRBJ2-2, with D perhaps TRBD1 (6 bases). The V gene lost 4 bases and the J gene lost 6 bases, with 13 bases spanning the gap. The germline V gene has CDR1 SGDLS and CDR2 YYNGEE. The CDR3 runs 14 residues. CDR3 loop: CASSTRQAAGELFF. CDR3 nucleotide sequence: TGTGCCAGCAGCACCCGACAGGCCGCCGGGGAGCTGTTTTTT.

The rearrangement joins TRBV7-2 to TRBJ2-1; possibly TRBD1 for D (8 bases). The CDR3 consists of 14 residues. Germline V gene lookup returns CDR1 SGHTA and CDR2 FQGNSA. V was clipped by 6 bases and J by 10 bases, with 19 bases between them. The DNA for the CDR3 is TGTGCCAGCAGTTTACAGGGGGGGGTAATCGAGCAGTTCTTC. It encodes CASSLQGGVIEQFF. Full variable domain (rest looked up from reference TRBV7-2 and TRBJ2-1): GAGVSQSPSNKVTEKGKDVELRCDPISGHTALYWYRQSLGQGLEFLIYFQGNSAPDKSGLPSDRFSAERTGGSVSTLTIQRTQQEDSAVYLCASSLQGGVIEQFFGPGTRLTVL.

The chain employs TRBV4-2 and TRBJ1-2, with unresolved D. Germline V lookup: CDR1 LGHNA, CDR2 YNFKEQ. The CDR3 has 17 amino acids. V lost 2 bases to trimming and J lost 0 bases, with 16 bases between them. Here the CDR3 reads CASSQTARTGANYGYTF. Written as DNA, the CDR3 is TGTGCCAGCAGCCAAACAGCCCGGACCGGAGCTAACTATGGCTACACCTTC.

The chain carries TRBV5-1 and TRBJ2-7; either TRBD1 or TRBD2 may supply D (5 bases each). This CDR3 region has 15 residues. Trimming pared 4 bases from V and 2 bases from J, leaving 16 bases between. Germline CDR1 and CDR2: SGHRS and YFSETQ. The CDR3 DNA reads TGCGCCAGCAGCCCCGGGACGACGACAACCTACGAGCAGTACTTC. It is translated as CASSPGTTTTYEQYF.

CDR3 DNA sequence: TGTGCCAGCAGCTTTCGGGGACAGGGAATCGAAAAACTGTTTTTT. Its protein product is CASSFRGQGIEKLFF. The chain recombines TRBV5-4 with TRBJ1-4, with 9 bases lining up with TRBD1. Germline V CDR1 and CDR2: SGHNT, YYREEE (reference sequence). J lost 8 bases, V lost 2 bases, and 7 bases had no gene match. This CDR3 spans 15 amino acids.

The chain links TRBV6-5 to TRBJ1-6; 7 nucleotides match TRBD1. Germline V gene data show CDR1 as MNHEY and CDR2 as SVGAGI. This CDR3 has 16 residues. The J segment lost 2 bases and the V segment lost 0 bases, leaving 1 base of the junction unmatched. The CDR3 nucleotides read TGTGCCAGCAGTTACTCAGACAGGGCCTATAATTCACCCCTCCACTTT. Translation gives CASSYSDRAYNSPLHF.

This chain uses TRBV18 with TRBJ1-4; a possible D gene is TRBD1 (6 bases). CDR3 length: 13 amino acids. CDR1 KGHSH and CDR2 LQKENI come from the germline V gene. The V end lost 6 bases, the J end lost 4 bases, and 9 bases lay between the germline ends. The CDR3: CASSRGINEKLFF. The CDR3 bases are TGTGCCAGCTCTAGGGGGATTAATGAAAAACTGTTTTTT.

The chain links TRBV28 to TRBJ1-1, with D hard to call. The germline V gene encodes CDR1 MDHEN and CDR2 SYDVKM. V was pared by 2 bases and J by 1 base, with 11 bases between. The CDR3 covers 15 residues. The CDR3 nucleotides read TGTGCCAGCAGTTTACCCCGGGCCCAGAACACTGAAGCTTTCTTT. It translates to CASSLPRAQNTEAFF.

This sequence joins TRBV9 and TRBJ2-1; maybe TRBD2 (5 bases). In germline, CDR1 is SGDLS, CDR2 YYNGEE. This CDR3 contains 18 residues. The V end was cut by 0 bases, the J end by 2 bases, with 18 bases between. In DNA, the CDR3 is TGTGCCAGCAGCGTAGCTTGGAGTTGGAGCGGAGCCTACAATGAGCAGTTCTTC. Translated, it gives CASSVAWSWSGAYNEQFF.

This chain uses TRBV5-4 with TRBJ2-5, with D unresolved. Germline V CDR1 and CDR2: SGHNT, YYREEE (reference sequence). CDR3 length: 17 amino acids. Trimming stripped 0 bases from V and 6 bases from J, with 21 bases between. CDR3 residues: CASSLEPTAKARKTQYF. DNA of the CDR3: TGTGCCAGCAGCTTGGAGCCCACGGCAAAAGCTAGAAAGACCCAGTACTTC.

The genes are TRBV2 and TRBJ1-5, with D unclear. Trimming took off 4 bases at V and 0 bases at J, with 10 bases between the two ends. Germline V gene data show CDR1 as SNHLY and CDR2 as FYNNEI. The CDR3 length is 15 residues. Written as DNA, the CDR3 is TGTGCCAGCAGTGTCGAGGGAGATAGCAATCAGCCCCAGCATTTT. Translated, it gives CASSVEGDSNQPQHF.

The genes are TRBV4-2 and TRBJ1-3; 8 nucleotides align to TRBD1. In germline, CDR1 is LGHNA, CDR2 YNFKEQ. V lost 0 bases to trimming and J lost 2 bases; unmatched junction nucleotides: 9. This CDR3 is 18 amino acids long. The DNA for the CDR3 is TGTGCCAGCAGCCAAGATACGTCTGGCAGGGGGCCTGGAAACACCATATATTTT. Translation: CASSQDTSGRGPGNTIYF.

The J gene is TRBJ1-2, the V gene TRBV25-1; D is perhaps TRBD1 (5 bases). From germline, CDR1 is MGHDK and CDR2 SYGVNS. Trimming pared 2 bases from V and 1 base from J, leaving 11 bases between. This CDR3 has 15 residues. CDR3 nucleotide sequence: TGTGCCAGCAGTGAACGACAGCGGGGTAACTATGGCTACACCTTC. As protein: CASSERQRGNYGYTF.

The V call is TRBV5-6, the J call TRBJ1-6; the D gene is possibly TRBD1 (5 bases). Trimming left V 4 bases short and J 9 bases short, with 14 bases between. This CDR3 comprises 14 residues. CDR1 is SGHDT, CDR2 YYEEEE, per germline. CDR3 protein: CASSQSGVGSPLHF. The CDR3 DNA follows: TGTGCCAGCAGCCAGTCGGGGGTAGGTTCACCCCTCCACTTT. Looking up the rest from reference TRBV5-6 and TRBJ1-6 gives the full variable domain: DAGVTQSPTHLIKTRGQQVTLRCSPKSGHDTVSWYQQALGQGPQFIFQYYEEEERQRGNFPDRFSGHQFPNYSSELNVNALLLGDSALYLCASSQSGVGSPLHFGNGTRLTVT.

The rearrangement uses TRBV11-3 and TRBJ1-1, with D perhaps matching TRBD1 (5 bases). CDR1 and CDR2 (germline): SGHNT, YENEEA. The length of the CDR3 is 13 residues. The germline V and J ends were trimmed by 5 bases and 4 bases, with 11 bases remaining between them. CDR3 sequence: CASSPGVSTEAFF. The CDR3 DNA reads TGTGCCAGCAGCCCGGGGGTGAGCACTGAAGCTTTCTTT.